The clone carrying this T cell receptor (beta chain) has just a few counts. This sample stems from a study of blood T cell repertoires in COVID-19. The authors' processing: Nucleated cell counts were estimated from reference gene primer amplification. Here immunoSEQ multiplex PCR was the method, and the copy in TCRdb shows in-frame clones only, minus some. That table is the source of V, J and clone size, and D and trimming were worked out from the DNA. The data hold under 75,000 clones, with about 90% observed a single time. The sequence came from a man aged 55 to 69 with active COVID-19. Material for sequencing was peripheral blood.

CDR3 loop: CASSGMGGQFF. The CDR3 region has the DNA TGTGCCAGCAGCGGGATGGGGGGGCAGTTCTTC. This sequence joins TRBV6-6 and TRBJ2-1, with D tentatively TRBD2 (6 bases). The germline V gene has CDR1 MNHNY and CDR2 SVGAGI (reference sequence). The CDR3 spans 11 residues. V was trimmed by 6 bases and J by 12 bases, leaving 12 bases between them.